This T cell receptor (beta chain) was obtained from a study of shared clonotypes between healthy human individuals. Per germline, CDR1 SGHDT and CDR2 YYEEEE. Trimming removed 4 bases from V and 1 base from J, with 12 bases in between. This CDR3 is built from 15 residues. TCRdb keeps only in-frame clones here, not all; method: immunoSEQ multiplex PCR. The sample yields a few million clones, approximately 95% seen once. Sequencing input: naive CD4+ T cells from PBMCs. Subset of the sample: CD45RA+ positively selected. This chain links TRBV5-6 with TRBJ2-1; a possible D gene is TRBD2 (5 bases). The receptor was isolated from a man younger than 35 in good health. Some clones in this sample may be carry-over from other donors' samples. The CDR3 DNA reads as TGTGCCAGCAGCGAAGCGGAGACGTCCTACAATGAGCAGTTCTTC. Translating it yields CASSEAETSYNEQFF.